This entry describes one T cell receptor (beta chain). These data originate in a study of radiation and T cells in renal cell carcinoma. Germline assignment: CDR1 SGDLS and CDR2 YYNGEE. The CDR3 extends over 16 amino acids. With 2 bases removed from V and 0 bases from J, the gap between germline ends came to 12 bases. Time point in this sample: blood 2 weeks post-SBRT. Treatment in this sample: 15 Gy SBRT to primary tumor, nephrectomy 4 weeks later. The protocol was immunoSEQ multiplex PCR, while the TCRdb copy is restricted to in-frame clones and leaves out a portion. The sample yields 150,000 to 190,000 clones, roughly 90% seen once.

The receptor comes from a woman aged 45-65 years with renal cell carcinoma. The sequencing used blood, collected from a patient whose treatment included radiotherapy and nephrectomy. The chain recombines TRBV9 with TRBJ2-1, with unresolved D. CDR3: CASSVFPTGSYNEQFF. For the CDR3, the DNA is TGTGCCAGCAGCGTCTTTCCGACTGGCTCCTACAATGAGCAGTTCTTC.